This T cell receptor (beta chain) is drawn from a study of blood T cell repertoires in COVID-19 (dated by TCRdb to the early 2020s). The study in broad terms: The collaborator samples originated in the United States, Italy and Spain and spanned the acute and convalescent phases of COVID-19. The dataset comprised deeply sampled blood TCRbeta repertoires from subjects exposed to, actively infected with, or recovered from COVID-19. Nearly every sample came with metadata listing a de-identified subject ID, COVID-19 status, age in years and sex. The prospective study material was composed of cDNA or gDNA derived from T cells, B-cell-depleted T cells, or PBMCs. The samples were drawn from two sources: the first 160 participants of the ongoing ImmuneRACE study, and 1,000 to 1,500 subjects contributed by 6 global collaborators. HLA class I and class II types, where available, came from metadata supplied by the sample provider rather than from assay-based typing. The repertoires were released in a freely available public database meant as a resource for research on the immune response to SARS-CoV-2.

With respect to this clone: Its antigen is unknown. Base qualities were left out, and no much larger clone turns up one base away.

TCRbeta CDR3 regions were amplified from genomic DNA by means of the immunoSEQ Assay, a bias-controlled multiplex PCR. For the original study's pipeline: Nucleated cell counts per sample were estimated from amplification of reference gene primers within the assay. To quantify the absolute abundance of each unique TCRbeta CDR3 rearrangement, sequence reads were collapsed and filtered. For each sample, productive Simpson clonality was calculated by taking the square root of Simpson's diversity index across productive rearrangements. TCRdb provides this immuneACCESS table in a form limited to in-frame rearrangements. Some clones are lacking; in checked studies, under half of them reflect an unresolved V gene, and why the rest are absent is not known. D and trimming come from the DNA, and the V and J calls and clone size come from that table. In this sample the table shows approximately 210,000 clones, 70% to 90% of which occur a single time. The ten top clones hold 3.5% to 5.5% of the sample.

Enrolling through a virtual design, the prospective study's participants ranged in age from about 18 to 100 years and lived across 20 to 30 United States geographic areas. To assign participants to cohorts, the prospective study relied on clinical history that participants themselves reported in a screening survey and a study questionnaire. Mobile phlebotomists in the prospective study collected whole blood, serum and a nasopharyngeal or oropharyngeal swab from every participant. Prospective study participants could optionally give additional blood draws and questionnaires over an approximately 2-month period. Prospective study blood samples were shipped either frozen or at room temperature before DNA extraction. The germline V gene (reference sequence) specifies SEHNR as CDR1 and FQNEAQ as CDR2. Taken from cysteine to phenylalanine, the CDR3 has 16 residues. Kept here is only the CDR3 DNA, which spans 48 bases and is read in frame from base 1. Trimming removed 5 bases from V and 5 bases from J; the gene matches leave 14 bases unexplained.

What the authors observed across the whole study: How much clinical and demographic metadata was included differed by source and by participant, and the metadata was provided uncurated.

This receptor was obtained from a man aged 25 to 40 with acute COVID-19. The rearranged segments are TRBV7-9 and TRBJ1-1, with 7 central nucleotides matching TRBD1. The material sequenced was PBMCs or T cells enriched from blood (not recorded which). CDR3 sequence: CASSPPGTARGTEAFF. The DNA sequence is as follows: TGTGCCAGCAGCCCACCGGGGACAGCCAGGGGGACTGAAGCTTTCTTT.